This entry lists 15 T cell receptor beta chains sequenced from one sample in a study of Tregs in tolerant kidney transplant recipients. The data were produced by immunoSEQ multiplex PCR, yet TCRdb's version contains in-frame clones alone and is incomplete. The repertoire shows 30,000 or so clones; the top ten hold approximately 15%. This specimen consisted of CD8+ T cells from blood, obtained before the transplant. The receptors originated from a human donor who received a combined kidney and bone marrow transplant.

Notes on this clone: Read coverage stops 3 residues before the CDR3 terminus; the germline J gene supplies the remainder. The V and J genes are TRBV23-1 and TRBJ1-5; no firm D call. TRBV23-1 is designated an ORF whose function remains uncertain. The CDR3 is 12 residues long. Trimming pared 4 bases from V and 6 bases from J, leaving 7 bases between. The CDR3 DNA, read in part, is TGCGCCAGCAGTCCGGGGATTCAGCCC. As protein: CASSPGIQP. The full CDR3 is CASSPGIQPQHF.

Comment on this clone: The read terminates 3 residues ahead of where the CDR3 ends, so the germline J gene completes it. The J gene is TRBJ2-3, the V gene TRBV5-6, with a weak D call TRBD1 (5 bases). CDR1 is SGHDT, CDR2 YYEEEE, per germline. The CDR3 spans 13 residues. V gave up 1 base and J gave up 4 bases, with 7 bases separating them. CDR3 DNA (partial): TGTGCCAGCAGCTTGTGGGGCCCAGATACG. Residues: CASSLWGPDT. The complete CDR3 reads CASSLWGPDTQYF.

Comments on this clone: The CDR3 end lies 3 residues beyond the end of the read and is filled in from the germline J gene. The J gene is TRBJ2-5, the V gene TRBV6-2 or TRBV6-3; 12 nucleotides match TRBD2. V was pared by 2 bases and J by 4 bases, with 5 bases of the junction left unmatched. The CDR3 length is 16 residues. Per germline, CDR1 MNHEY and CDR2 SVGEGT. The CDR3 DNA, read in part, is TGTGCCAGCAGTTACCAAGGACTAGCGGGACTAGAGACC. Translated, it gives CASSYQGLAGLET. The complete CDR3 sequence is CASSYQGLAGLETQYF.

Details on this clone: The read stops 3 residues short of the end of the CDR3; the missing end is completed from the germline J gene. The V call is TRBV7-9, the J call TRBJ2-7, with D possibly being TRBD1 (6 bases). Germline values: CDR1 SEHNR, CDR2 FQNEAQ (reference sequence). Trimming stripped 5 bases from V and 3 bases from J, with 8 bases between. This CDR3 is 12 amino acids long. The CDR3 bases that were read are TGTGCCAGCAGCGGGACACTCTACGAG. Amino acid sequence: CASSGTLYE. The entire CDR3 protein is CASSGTLYEQYF.

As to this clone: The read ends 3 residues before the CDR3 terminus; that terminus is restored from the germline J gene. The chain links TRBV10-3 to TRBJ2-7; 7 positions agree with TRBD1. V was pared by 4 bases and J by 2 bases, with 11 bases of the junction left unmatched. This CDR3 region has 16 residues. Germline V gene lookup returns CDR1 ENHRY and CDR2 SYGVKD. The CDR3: CAISGRGQSPTYEQYF. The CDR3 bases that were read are TGTGCCATCAGTGGTCGGGGACAGAGTCCTACCTACGAG.

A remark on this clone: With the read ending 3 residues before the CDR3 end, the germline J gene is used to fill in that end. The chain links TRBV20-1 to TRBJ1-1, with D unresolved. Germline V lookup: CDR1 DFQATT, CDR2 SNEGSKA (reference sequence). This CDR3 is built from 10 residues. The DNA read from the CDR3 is TGCACTGAGGCGGGCACTGAA. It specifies CTEAGTE. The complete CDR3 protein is CTEAGTEAFF.

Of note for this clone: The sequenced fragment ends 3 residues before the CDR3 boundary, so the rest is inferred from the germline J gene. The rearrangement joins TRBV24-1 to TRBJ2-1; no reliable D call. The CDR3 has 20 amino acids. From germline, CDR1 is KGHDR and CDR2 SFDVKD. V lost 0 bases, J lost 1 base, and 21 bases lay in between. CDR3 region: CATSDLNSEFTHPSYNEQFF. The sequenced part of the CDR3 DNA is TGTGCCACCAGTGATTTGAACAGTGAATTTACTCATCCATCCTACAATGAG.

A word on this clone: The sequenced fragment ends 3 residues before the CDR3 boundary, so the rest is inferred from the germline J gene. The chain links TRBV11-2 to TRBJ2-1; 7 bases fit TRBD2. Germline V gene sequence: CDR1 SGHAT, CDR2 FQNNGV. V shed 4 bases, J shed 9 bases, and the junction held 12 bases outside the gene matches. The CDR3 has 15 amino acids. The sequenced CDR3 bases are TGTGCCAGCAGCTCCCCTGTGGCGGGAGAGGCTGAG. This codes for CASSSPVAGEAE. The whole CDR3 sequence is CASSSPVAGEAEQFF.

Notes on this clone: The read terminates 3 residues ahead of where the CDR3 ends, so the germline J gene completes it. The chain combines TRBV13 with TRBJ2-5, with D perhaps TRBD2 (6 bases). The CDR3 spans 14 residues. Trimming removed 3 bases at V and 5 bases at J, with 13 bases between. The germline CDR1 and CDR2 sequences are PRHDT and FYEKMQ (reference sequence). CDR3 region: CASSFRDLGETQYF. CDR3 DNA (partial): TGTGCCAGCAGCTTCCGGGACTTAGGGGAGACC.

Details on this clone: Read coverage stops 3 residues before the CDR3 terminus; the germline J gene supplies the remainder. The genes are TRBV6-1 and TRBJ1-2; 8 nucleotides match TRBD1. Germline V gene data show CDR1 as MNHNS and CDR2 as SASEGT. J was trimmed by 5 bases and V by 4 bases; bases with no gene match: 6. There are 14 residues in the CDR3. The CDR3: CASSARGQEYGYTF. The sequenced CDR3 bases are TGTGCCAGCAGTGCCAGGGGACAGGAGTATGGC.

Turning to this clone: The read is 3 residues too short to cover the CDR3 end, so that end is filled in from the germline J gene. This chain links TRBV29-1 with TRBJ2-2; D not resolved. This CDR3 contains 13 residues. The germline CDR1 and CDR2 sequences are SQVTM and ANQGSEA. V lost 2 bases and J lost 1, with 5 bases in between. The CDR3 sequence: CSVEPENTGELFF. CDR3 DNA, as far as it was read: TGCAGCGTTGAACCAGAGAACACCGGGGAG.

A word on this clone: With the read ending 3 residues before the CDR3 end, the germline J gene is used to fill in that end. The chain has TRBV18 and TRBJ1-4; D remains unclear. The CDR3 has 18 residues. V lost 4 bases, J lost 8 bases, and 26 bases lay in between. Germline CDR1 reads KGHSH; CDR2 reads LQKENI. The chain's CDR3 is CASSRRPPQEPGWEKLFF. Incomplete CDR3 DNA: TGTGCCAGCTCACGCAGACCTCCCCAGGAGCCGGGGTGGGAAAAA.

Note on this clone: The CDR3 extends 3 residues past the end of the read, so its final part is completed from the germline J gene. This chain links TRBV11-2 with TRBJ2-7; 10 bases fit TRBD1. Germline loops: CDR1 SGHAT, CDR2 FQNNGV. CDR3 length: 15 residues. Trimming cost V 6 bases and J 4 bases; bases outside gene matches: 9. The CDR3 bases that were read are TGTGCCAGCAGTACCCCGCGACAGGGGGCTTACGAG. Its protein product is CASSTPRQGAYE. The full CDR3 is CASSTPRQGAYEQYF.

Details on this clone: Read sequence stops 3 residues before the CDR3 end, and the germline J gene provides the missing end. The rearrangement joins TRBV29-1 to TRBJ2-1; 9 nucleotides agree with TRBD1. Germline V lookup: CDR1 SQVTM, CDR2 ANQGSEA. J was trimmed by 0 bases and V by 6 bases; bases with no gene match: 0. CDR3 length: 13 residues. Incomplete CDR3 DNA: TGCAGCGTGGGACAGGGCTCCTACAATGAG. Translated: CSVGQGSYNE. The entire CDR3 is CSVGQGSYNEQFF.

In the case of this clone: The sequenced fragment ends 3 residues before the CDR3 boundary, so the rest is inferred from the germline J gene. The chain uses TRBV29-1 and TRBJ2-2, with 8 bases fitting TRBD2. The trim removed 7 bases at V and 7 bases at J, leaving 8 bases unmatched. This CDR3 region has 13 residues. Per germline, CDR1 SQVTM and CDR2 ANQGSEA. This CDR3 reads CSGRSGMSGELFF. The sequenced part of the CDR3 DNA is TGCAGCGGACGTAGCGGGATGAGCGGGGAG.